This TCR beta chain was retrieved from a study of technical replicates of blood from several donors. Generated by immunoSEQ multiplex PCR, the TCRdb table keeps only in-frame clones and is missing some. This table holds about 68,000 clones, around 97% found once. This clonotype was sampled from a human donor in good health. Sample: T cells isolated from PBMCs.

CDR3: CASSYSGVGNQPQHF. The CDR3 region has the DNA TGTGCCAGCAGTTACTCCGGTGTTGGCAATCAGCCCCAGCATTTT. This sequence joins TRBV6-5 and TRBJ1-5; D ambiguous. The germline CDR1 and CDR2 sequences are MNHEY and SVGAGI. The CDR3 runs to 15 residues. Trimming cost V 0 bases and J 2 bases, with 8 bases left between them.